This T cell receptor beta chain was found in a study of blood T cell repertoires in COVID-19. This clone was counted only a few times. The repertoire was sequenced with immunoSEQ multiplex PCR; TCRdb's copy has only in-frame clones and lacks some. The data contain roughly 200,000 clones, approximately 80% of them singletons. Germline-derived CDR1 and CDR2 are SGHRS and YFSETQ. Trimming stripped 0 bases from V and 4 bases from J, with 7 bases between. The CDR3 totals 14 residues. The material sequenced was peripheral blood. The receptor comes from a human donor in a cohort sampled during active COVID-19. The chain links TRBV5-1 to TRBJ1-4; maybe TRBD1 (6 bases). CDR3 sequence (DNA): TGCGCCAGCAGCTTGGAGGACAGTAATGAAAAACTGTTTTTT. It yields the protein CASSLEDSNEKLFF. Full variable domain (outside the CDR3, taken from reference TRBV5-1 and TRBJ1-4): KAGVTQTPRYLIKTRGQQVTLSCSPISGHRSVSWYQQTPGQGLQFLFEYFSETQRNKGNFPGRFSGRQFSNSRSEMNVSTLELGDSALYLCASSLEDSNEKLFFGSGTQLSVL.